A single sample is the source of the 27 T cell receptor beta chains below, sequenced in a study of blood T cell repertoires in COVID-19. The method was immunoSEQ multiplex PCR; TCRdb's version includes in-frame clones alone and lacks a portion of them. The table records some 670,000 clones, around 90% of them present only once. Specimen: peripheral blood. The source is a woman aged 18-29 years with acute or convalescent COVID-19.

The chain combines TRBV27 with TRBJ2-7; 8 positions agree with TRBD1. Trimming at V came to 5 bases and at J to 3 bases, leaving 9 bases not matched to a gene. CDR3 length equals 15 residues. The V gene's germline CDR1 is MNHEY and CDR2 SMNVEV (reference sequence). The CDR3: CASSPQGTGLYEQYF. The CDR3 DNA reads TGTGCCAGCAGTCCCCAAGGGACAGGCCTCTACGAGCAGTACTTC.

The CDR3 loop reads CASSPADRVDQPQHF. CDR3 DNA: TGTGCCAGCAGTCCTGCGGACAGGGTCGATCAGCCCCAGCATTTT. The chain has TRBV27 and TRBJ1-5; 8 bases agree with TRBD1. The germline V gene encodes CDR1 MNHEY and CDR2 SMNVEV (reference sequence). The junction had 8 bases not matched to a gene; V was cut back by 5 bases and J by 5 bases. The CDR3 length is 15 residues.

The J gene is TRBJ2-7, the V gene TRBV21-1; the tabulated D call, TRBD1, remains unverified against the DNA. TRBV21-1 is a pseudogene. The CDR3 consists of 12 residues. CDR3 region: CAATGLPYEQYF. DNA for the CDR3: TGTGCCGCGACAGGGCTACCCTACGAGCAGTACTTC.

The chain's CDR3 is CASSFPGVEAFF. The CDR3 DNA sequence: TGTGCCAGCAGCTTTCCCGGGGTTGAAGCTTTCTTT. The J gene is TRBJ1-1, the V gene TRBV7-9, with unresolved D. CDR1 SEHNR and CDR2 FQNEAQ come from the germline V gene (reference sequence). The ends were cut back, 3 bases at V and 7 bases at J, with 9 bases in the middle. The CDR3 length is 12 residues.

The chain employs TRBV28 and TRBJ2-3; no clear D gene. V lost 6 bases to trimming and J lost 4 bases, with 8 bases between them. There are 12 residues in the CDR3. Germline CDR1 and CDR2: MDHEN and SYDVKM. The CDR3 protein is CASRPNSDTQYF. CDR3 in DNA: TGTGCCAGCAGACCGAACTCAGATACGCAGTATTTT.

The chain combines TRBV5-5 with TRBJ2-7, with D possibly TRBD1 on 6 matching bases. The V gene's germline CDR1 is SGHKS and CDR2 YYEKEE (reference sequence). The CDR3 runs to 15 residues. V was pared by 4 bases and J by 2 bases, with 16 bases between. The CDR3, as DNA: TGTGCCAGCAGCATGACGCCGGGACAAACCTACGAGCAGTACTTC. Translated, it gives CASSMTPGQTYEQYF. Combining the CDR3 with reference TRBV5-5 and TRBJ2-7 gives the whole variable domain DAGVTQSPTHLIKTRGQQVTLRCSPISGHKSVSWYQQVLGQGPQFIFQYYEKEERGRGNFPDRFSARQFPNYSSELNVNALLLGDSALYLCASSMTPGQTYEQYFGPGTRLTVT.

The gene calls are TRBV6-1 and TRBJ2-5, with TRBD2 identical over 8 bases. The CDR3 loop spans 15 amino acids. Germline CDR1 and CDR2: MNHNS and SASEGT. The V gene end was trimmed by 0 bases and the J gene end by 6 bases; junction bases not matched to a gene: 6. The CDR3 is CASSEAVAGWKTQYF. The CDR3 coding sequence is TGTGCCAGCAGTGAAGCGGTAGCGGGGTGGAAGACCCAGTACTTC.

V gene TRBV27 combines with J gene TRBJ2-3, with D possibly being TRBD2 (6 bases). Trimming removed 6 bases from V and 2 bases from J, with 12 bases in between. Germline CDR1 and CDR2: MNHEY and SMNVEV (reference sequence). This CDR3 region has 14 residues. The CDR3 DNA sequence: TGTGCCAGCAGCACTAGCAGATACACAGATACGCAGTATTTT. This gives the protein CASSTSRYTDTQYF.

V is TRBV6-1 and J is TRBJ2-3, with 10 bases that match TRBD2. The CDR3 has 18 residues. Germline V CDR1 and CDR2: MNHNS, SASEGT. Unmatched junction bases numbered 11, after V lost 2 bases and J lost 3 bases. The CDR3 loop reads CASSESVAGGLRTDTQYF. CDR3 DNA sequence: TGTGCCAGCAGTGAATCCGTAGCGGGGGGCCTTAGGACAGATACGCAGTATTTT.

J is TRBJ1-2 and V is TRBV5-5; a possible D gene is TRBD1 (6 bases). V was clipped by 0 bases and J by 7 bases, with 13 bases between them. Germline-derived CDR1 and CDR2 are SGHKS and YYEKEE (reference sequence). The CDR3 is 14 amino acids. The CDR3 DNA reads as TGTGCCAGCAGCTTGGAGGGGGGGTTTGCTGGCTACACCTTC. It encodes CASSLEGGFAGYTF. Filled out from reference TRBV5-5 and TRBJ1-2, the complete variable domain reads DAGVTQSPTHLIKTRGQQVTLRCSPISGHKSVSWYQQVLGQGPQFIFQYYEKEERGRGNFPDRFSARQFPNYSSELNVNALLLGDSALYLCASSLEGGFAGYTFGSGTRLTVV.

This clone appeared a single time. The rearrangement links TRBV27 to TRBJ2-1; TRBD1 matches at 12 bases. Trimming cost V 7 bases and J 7 bases; bases outside gene matches: 11. The CDR3 is made up of 16 amino acids. CDR1 is MNHEY and CDR2 is SMNVEV in the germline V gene (reference sequence). The CDR3 nucleotides read TGTGCCAGCACCTCTTTCGGGACAGGGGGCCGTAATGAGCAGTTCTTC. This translates into CASTSFGTGGRNEQFF.

This clone has more than one count but fewer than ten. V gene TRBV20-1 combines with J gene TRBJ1-3; D may be TRBD1 (5 bases). V gave up 3 bases and J gave up 0 bases, with 6 bases separating them. This CDR3 is 13 amino acids long. Germline CDR1 and CDR2: DFQATT and SNEGSKA (reference sequence). The CDR3 sequence is CSASGHSGNTIYF. The CDR3 DNA is TGCAGTGCTAGTGGACACTCTGGAAACACCATATATTTT.

The genes are TRBV3-1 (or the pseudogene TRBV3-2) and TRBJ1-2, with TRBD1 matching 12 bases. This CDR3 comprises 17 residues. Losses at the gene ends were 4 bases for V and 4 bases for J; bases not matched to a gene: 10. Germline V lookup: CDR1 LGHDT, CDR2 YNNKEL (reference sequence). In DNA form, the CDR3 reads TGTGCCAGCAGCCCTCCGGGACAGGGGGCGAATAGCTATGGCTACACCTTC. Translated, it gives CASSPPGQGANSYGYTF.

This clone is a singleton in its sample. The chain uses TRBV13 and TRBJ1-3; 12 bases fit TRBD1. This CDR3 is 20 amino acids long. The V and J ends lost 4 bases and 2 bases, in that order; junction bases with no gene match: 15. Germline values: CDR1 PRHDT, CDR2 FYEKMQ (reference sequence). The CDR3 reads CASSSQYGTGGRSAGNTIYF. The DNA of the CDR3 is TGTGCCAGCAGCTCCCAATACGGGACAGGGGGCCGTAGTGCTGGAAACACCATATATTTT.

This clone was seen once. The chain couples TRBV6-2 or TRBV6-3 to TRBJ1-1; TRBD1 matches 7 bases. The CDR3 totals 14 residues. V lost 2 bases to trimming and J lost 6 bases; unmatched junction nucleotides: 6. The germline CDR1 and CDR2 sequences are MNHEY and SVGEGT. The CDR3: CASSYDREVSEAFF. As DNA, the CDR3 is TGTGCCAGCAGTTACGACAGGGAAGTCTCTGAAGCTTTCTTT.

The chain combines TRBV25-1 with TRBJ1-1, with D uncertain. CDR1 and CDR2 from the germline V gene are MGHDK and SYGVNS. The CDR3 covers 13 residues. V lost 3 bases to trimming and J lost 4 bases, with 9 bases between them. The CDR3 sequence: CASSEVPGTEAFF. Here the CDR3 DNA reads TGTGCCAGCAGTGAGGTCCCGGGCACTGAAGCTTTCTTT.

The chain combines TRBV6-5 with TRBJ2-7; D might be TRBD1 (6 bases). Germline CDR1 MNHEY, CDR2 SVGAGI. There are 13 residues in the CDR3. V was clipped by 6 bases and J by 6 bases, with 15 bases between them. In DNA form, the CDR3 reads TGTGCCAGCAGGGTGGGGACACGCGGCGAGCAGTACTTC. Its translation is CASRVGTRGEQYF.

A single count supports this clone. CDR3 sequence (DNA): TGTGCCAGCAGCCCGAGGGGGTCAGGAGAGCTGTTTTTT. Translation gives CASSPRGSGELFF. This chain links TRBV7-7 with TRBJ2-2; possible D gene TRBD1, 6 bases. Germline V gene data show CDR1 as SSHAT and CDR2 as FNYEAQ (reference sequence). V dropped 5 bases and J dropped 11 bases, with 15 bases sitting between them. The CDR3 length is 13 residues.

The chain joins TRBV6-5 to TRBJ2-7; D not resolved. Trimming took off 4 bases at V and 0 bases at J, with 10 bases between the two ends. The CDR3 sequence is 14 residues long. The germline CDR1 and CDR2 sequences are MNHEY and SVGAGI. In nucleotides, the CDR3 is TGTGCCAGCAGTTTCCAATCCCCCTCCTACGAGCAGTACTTC. Its protein is CASSFQSPSYEQYF.

This chain joins TRBV13 and TRBJ2-7, with 7 bases that match TRBD1. The CDR3 is made up of 13 amino acids. The V and J ends lost 5 bases and 1 base, in that order; junction bases with no gene match: 2. Germline V gene lookup returns CDR1 PRHDT and CDR2 FYEKMQ (reference sequence). The CDR3 is CASSMTGSYEQYF. In DNA form, the CDR3 reads TGTGCCAGCAGCATGACAGGGTCCTACGAGCAGTACTTC.

The chain links TRBV25-1 to TRBJ1-1; no firm D call. Trimming removed 0 bases from V and 6 bases from J, with 8 bases in between. The CDR3 totals 13 residues. Germline-derived CDR1 and CDR2 are MGHDK and SYGVNS. The CDR3, as DNA: TGTGCCAGCAGTGAATATCAAACAGCTGAAGCTTTCTTT. Translation: CASSEYQTAEAFF.

This rearrangement joins TRBV2 to TRBJ1-1; 9 nucleotides match TRBD1. This CDR3 has 14 amino acids. CDR1 is SNHLY, CDR2 FYNNEI, per germline. Losses at the gene ends were 8 bases for V and 4 bases for J; bases not matched to a gene: 8. CDR3 nucleotides: TGTGCCAGCGGGGGACAGGGCTCGGTCACTGAAGCTTTCTTT. Translated: CASGGQGSVTEAFF.

The chain links TRBV7-9 to TRBJ2-4; 7 bases are shared with TRBD1. Germline-derived CDR1 and CDR2 are SEHNR and FQNEAQ (reference sequence). This CDR3 spans 14 amino acids. V was clipped by 3 bases and J by 6 bases; unmatched bases: 5. The DNA for the CDR3 is TGTGCCAGCAGCTTTCCGGGACAGCCAAACATTCAGTACTTC. Translating it yields CASSFPGQPNIQYF.

The gene calls are TRBV7-8 and TRBJ1-2; D remains ambiguous. Trimming shortened V by 7 bases and J by 10 bases, and 22 bases separated the two germline ends. CDR3 length: 14 residues. Germline V gene lookup returns CDR1 SGHVS and CDR2 FQNEAQ. The DNA of the CDR3 is TGTGCCAGCACCCTTTCGGACTTGGACTCTGACTACACCTTC. Translating gives CASTLSDLDSDYTF.

The chain joins TRBV30 to TRBJ1-1; TRBD1 aligns across 7 bases. Germline V gives CDR1 GTSNPN, CDR2 SVGIG (reference sequence). This CDR3 region has 13 residues. Trimming cost V 2 bases and J 2 bases; bases outside gene matches: 2. CDR3: CAWSRDRNTEAFF. The CDR3 coding sequence is TGTGCCTGGAGTAGGGACAGAAACACTGAAGCTTTCTTT.

J is TRBJ1-1 and V is TRBV5-1; the D is unclear. Germline CDR1 and CDR2: SGHRS and YFSETQ. V lost 4 bases and J 5 bases, leaving 12 bases between the germline ends. CDR3 length equals 13 residues. The CDR3 nucleotides are TGCGCCAGCAGCCTTTGGACTGTTACTGAAGCTTTCTTT. This sequence encodes CASSLWTVTEAFF.

V usage is TRBV2 and J usage is TRBJ1-5; TRBD1 aligns across 7 bases. V trimming: 2 bases; J trimming: 8 bases; junction bases outside the gene matches: 12. This CDR3 is 16 amino acids long. CDR1 SNHLY and CDR2 FYNNEI come from the germline V gene. The CDR3 here is CASSEFPRGGLEPQHF. For the CDR3, the DNA is TGTGCCAGCAGTGAATTCCCCCGAGGGGGCCTTGAGCCCCAGCATTTT.